This TCR beta chain was found in a study of identical twins. The study's findings and limits: Findings came from cross-sectional statistics, without long-term follow-up of donors. Clonotypes of the beta chain that were abundant in cord blood carried fewer insertions (memory repertoires showed none).

The CDR3 totals 17 residues. Trimming at V came to 5 bases and at J to 7 bases, leaving 11 bases not matched to a gene. The germline V gene has CDR1 LNHDA and CDR2 SQIVND (reference sequence). A remark on this clonotype: Its antigen is unknown.

Carrying unique molecular identifiers, the cDNA also gained a universal primer site through template switching. TCRdb independently ran MiXCR on the 5' RACE reads; one entry per CDR3 protein. The sample has around 1.7 million distinct CDR3 sequences; about 32% are singletons. The chain recombines TRBV19 with TRBJ2-1; 13 nucleotides agree with TRBD2. The TCR comes from a newborn girl in good health. The sequencing input was cord blood. The CDR3 spells CASSPGLAGPYNNEQFF. For the CDR3, the DNA is TGTGCCAGTAGTCCGGGACTAGCGGGACCGTATAATAATGAGCAGTTCTTC.